The 22 T cell receptor beta chains in this list originate from one sample, sequenced in a study of control samples from healthy donors and cancer patients. Assay: immunoSEQ multiplex PCR; the TCRdb copy retains only in-frame clones and omits some. Counted here are hundreds of thousands of clones, 90% occurring once; the ten biggest clones make up 5% to 8%. The sequenced material came from PBMCs. The receptors were sampled from a man between 40 and 49 years old with head and neck cancer.

This clone was recorded only once. This chain connects TRBV9 to TRBJ2-1; 7 positions match TRBD2. The CDR3 runs to 16 residues. The trim removed 3 bases at V and 0 bases at J, leaving 6 bases unmatched. CDR1 and CDR2 (germline): SGDLS, YYNGEE. The DNA for the CDR3 is TGTGCCAGCAGCGCCCCTAGCGGAAGCTCCTACAATGAGCAGTTCTTC. The encoded protein is CASSAPSGSSYNEQFF.

In this sample, this clone turned up a few times. The chain couples TRBV27 to TRBJ1-1; no definite D call. Germline-derived CDR1 and CDR2 are MNHEY and SMNVEV (reference sequence). The CDR3 loop spans 15 amino acids. V lost 6 bases and J 4 bases, leaving 18 bases between the germline ends. CDR3 DNA sequence: TGTGCCAGCAGCCGTTATCCGGGAGAAGGCACTGAAGCTTTCTTT. This gives the protein CASSRYPGEGTEAFF.

The chain combines TRBV30 with TRBJ1-4; TRBD1 is a possible D gene (5 bases). This CDR3 region has 15 residues. V was trimmed by 2 bases and J by 4 bases, leaving 14 bases between them. Germline V gene lookup returns CDR1 GTSNPN and CDR2 SVGIG (reference sequence). The CDR3 protein is CAWSLGGAVNEKLFF. The CDR3 nucleotides are TGTGCCTGGAGTCTCGGCGGGGCGGTTAATGAAAAACTGTTTTTT.

V gene TRBV2 combines with J gene TRBJ1-2, with TRBD1 matching 9 bases. V lost 6 bases and J lost 4; bases outside the gene matches: 9. This CDR3 is 15 amino acids long. Germline CDR1 SNHLY, CDR2 FYNNEI. The CDR3 nucleotides read TGTGCCAGCAGCGTGGGACTGACAGGGGGCTATGGCTACACCTTC. This gives the protein CASSVGLTGGYGYTF.

The genes are TRBV5-6 and TRBJ1-2; maybe TRBD1 (5 bases). This CDR3 has 15 residues. With 0 bases removed from V and 8 bases from J, the gap between germline ends came to 17 bases. Germline CDR1 SGHDT, CDR2 YYEEEE. DNA of the CDR3: TGTGCCAGCAGCTTGGGTTATGGGGCGTCGGGAGGCTACACCTTC. The encoded protein is CASSLGYGASGGYTF.

The chain recombines TRBV28 with TRBJ2-7; D might be TRBD1 (5 bases). Trimming shortened V by 9 bases and J by 2 bases, and 11 bases separated the two germline ends. Germline values: CDR1 MDHEN, CDR2 SYDVKM. The CDR3 runs to 12 residues. This CDR3 reads CASTGITYEQYF. The DNA of the CDR3 is TGTGCCAGTACAGGAATCACCTACGAGCAGTACTTC.

The rearrangement joins TRBV24-1 to TRBJ2-1; 10 nucleotides align to TRBD2. The CDR3 runs 15 residues. Losses at the gene ends were 4 bases for V and 5 bases for J; bases not matched to a gene: 4. Germline V gene lookup returns CDR1 KGHDR and CDR2 SFDVKD. CDR3 nucleotides: TGTGCCACCAGTGACAACCTAGCGGGAGACAATGAGCAGTTCTTC. Amino acid sequence: CATSDNLAGDNEQFF.

The chain joins TRBV19 to TRBJ2-2; D is ambiguous. The V end lost 7 bases, the J end lost 4 bases, and 4 bases lay between the germline ends. Germline lookup yields CDR1 LNHDA and CDR2 SQIVND (reference sequence). This CDR3 comprises 11 residues. The CDR3 reads CASTSTGELFF. The CDR3 DNA reads TGTGCCAGTACCTCCACCGGGGAGCTGTTTTTT.

The genes are TRBV19 and TRBJ1-5, with TRBD1 identical over 7 bases. The CDR3 has 19 amino acids. V shed 5 bases and J 5 bases; nucleotides not matched to a gene: 21. The V gene's germline CDR1 is LNHDA and CDR2 SQIVND (reference sequence). The DNA for the CDR3 is TGTGCCAGTAGTCCTCATTCGCCGGGACAGCCTTTCCCCTATCAGCCCCAGCATTTT. Translating it yields CASSPHSPGQPFPYQPQHF.

V usage is TRBV28 and J usage is TRBJ1-1, with 8 bases lining up with TRBD1. Looked up from germline, CDR1 is MDHEN and CDR2 is SYDVKM. The ends lost 8 bases at V and 4 bases at J; junction bases unmatched: 3. The CDR3 spans 12 residues. The CDR3 is CASSTGGTEAFF. DNA of the CDR3: TGTGCCAGCTCTACAGGGGGCACTGAAGCTTTCTTT.

The chain carries TRBV14 and TRBJ2-2, with D unresolved. Germline loops: CDR1 SGHDN, CDR2 FVKESK. Deletions cut 1 base from V and 1 base from J, with 7 bases between. This CDR3 comprises 15 residues. This CDR3 is CASSQVPKNTGELFF. CDR3 bases: TGTGCCAGCAGCCAAGTTCCTAAGAACACCGGGGAGCTGTTTTTT.

CDR3 in DNA: TGTGCCAGCAGTAAGACTAGCGGTTACAATGAGCAGTTCTTC. Encoded protein: CASSKTSGYNEQFF. The rearrangement uses TRBV3-1 (or the pseudogene TRBV3-2) and TRBJ2-1; 9 positions match TRBD2. The CDR3 loop spans 14 amino acids. Losses at the gene ends were 6 bases for V and 4 bases for J; bases not matched to a gene: 4. Germline CDR1 and CDR2: LGHDT and YNNKEL (reference sequence).

The chain is built from TRBV7-9 and TRBJ2-7, with TRBD2 as a possible D gene (6 bases). Germline CDR1 SEHNR, CDR2 FQNEAQ (reference sequence). V gave up 5 bases and J gave up 7 bases, with 21 bases separating them. The CDR3 totals 15 residues. CDR3: CASSLANAGPKEQYF. DNA of the CDR3: TGTGCCAGCAGCCTGGCCAATGCGGGACCTAAGGAGCAGTACTTC.

The J gene is TRBJ1-6, the V gene TRBV28; the D gene is possibly TRBD1 (6 bases). Deletions cut 5 bases from V and 10 bases from J, with 15 bases between. The CDR3 loop spans 14 amino acids. Germline V lookup: CDR1 MDHEN, CDR2 SYDVKM. CDR3 bases: TGTGCCAGCAGTCAACGGGGGCTTAAATCACCCCTCCACTTT. It specifies CASSQRGLKSPLHF. The full variable domain, with the rest looked up from reference TRBV28 and TRBJ1-6, is DVKVTQSSRYLVKRTGEKVFLECVQDMDHENMFWYRQDPGLGLRLIYFSYDVKMKEKGDIPEGYSVSREKKERFSLILESASTNQTSMYLCASSQRGLKSPLHFGNGTRLTVT.

J is TRBJ1-5 and V is TRBV28; the D is unclear. CDR1 MDHEN and CDR2 SYDVKM come from the germline V gene. The CDR3 totals 16 residues. V was cut by 6 bases and J by 7 bases, with 22 bases left in between. CDR3 in amino acids: CASSSSRADEGQPQHF. The CDR3 DNA is TGTGCCAGCAGCTCCTCCCGAGCCGACGAGGGCCAGCCCCAGCATTTT.

This chain's CDR3 is CASSYQTVRTPGEQFF. The CDR3 DNA reads as TGTGCCAGCAGTTATCAGACAGTGAGGACCCCGGGTGAGCAGTTCTTC. The chain uses TRBV27 and TRBJ2-1, with D perhaps TRBD1 (5 bases). The germline V gene has CDR1 MNHEY and CDR2 SMNVEV (reference sequence). The V end lost 4 bases, the J end lost 9 bases, and 22 bases lay between the germline ends. The CDR3 totals 16 residues.

This chain connects TRBV6-5 to TRBJ2-3, with TRBD1 as a possible D gene (6 bases). V was cut by 8 bases and J by 5 bases, with 14 bases left in between. The CDR3 extends over 13 amino acids. Per germline, CDR1 MNHEY and CDR2 SVGAGI. The CDR3 nucleotides are TGTGCCAGCGGGGGCGGACGGGAAGATACGCAGTATTTT. This gives the protein CASGGGREDTQYF.

J is TRBJ1-1 and V is TRBV29-1, with D unresolved. V dropped 7 bases and J dropped 1 base, with 19 bases sitting between them. The CDR3 sequence is 15 residues long. CDR1 is SQVTM, CDR2 ANQGSEA, per germline. CDR3 nucleotide sequence: TGCAGCGCCATGAGCCCGTTCCCCTCGAACACTGAAGCTTTCTTT. Translated: CSAMSPFPSNTEAFF.

This clone was counted only a few times. The rearrangement uses TRBV15 and TRBJ1-3, with TRBD1 as a possible D gene (5 bases). V dropped 1 base and J dropped 3 bases, with 13 bases sitting between them. Germline CDR1 and CDR2: LNHNV and YYDKDF (reference sequence). The CDR3 has 16 residues. The CDR3 region is CATSRAQGSGGNTIYF. The CDR3 region has the DNA TGTGCCACCAGCAGAGCCCAGGGTTCTGGTGGAAACACCATATATTTT.

This chain connects TRBV9 to TRBJ1-1, with D possibly matching TRBD1 (6 bases). V was pared by 0 bases and J by 2 bases, with 20 bases between. The CDR3 loop spans 18 amino acids. Per germline, CDR1 SGDLS and CDR2 YYNGEE. CDR3 residues: CASSVGTGGTGHNTEAFF. The CDR3 DNA reads TGTGCCAGCAGCGTAGGTACGGGGGGTACAGGGCACAACACTGAAGCTTTCTTT.

This chain links TRBV19 with TRBJ1-5; the D is unclear. Per the germline V gene, CDR1 is LNHDA and CDR2 is SQIVND (reference sequence). V dropped 5 bases and J dropped 2 bases, with 16 bases sitting between them. CDR3 length: 16 amino acids. CDR3: CASSPAGARGNQPQHF. Here the CDR3 DNA reads TGTGCCAGTAGTCCGGCGGGCGCCCGAGGCAATCAGCCCCAGCATTTT. Complete variable domain (other parts from reference TRBV19 and TRBJ1-5): DGGITQSPKYLFRKEGQNVTLSCEQNLNHDAMYWYRQDPGQGLRLIYYSQIVNDFQKGDIAEGYSVSREKKESFPLTVTSAQKNPTAFYLCASSPAGARGNQPQHFGDGTRLSIL.

V is TRBV27 and J is TRBJ2-3; TRBD2 might be the D (5 bases). The V gene lost 6 bases and the J gene lost 2 bases, with 15 bases spanning the gap. There are 15 residues in the CDR3. CDR1 and CDR2 from the germline V gene are MNHEY and SMNVEV (reference sequence). CDR3 coding DNA: TGTGCCAGCAGCCGTCGTGAGGGAACCACAGATACGCAGTATTTT. This codes for CASSRREGTTDTQYF.